A selection of T cell receptor beta chains follows, all from one sample in a study of T cells in Graves' hyperthyroidism and ophthalmopathy. TCRdb fed the multiplex PCR reads into MiXCR, producing one record per CDR3 protein. The sample records approximately 380,000 distinct CDR3 sequences, about 14% being singletons. The sample taken for sequencing was blood. These receptors all stem from a man aged 50-60 years with Graves' ophthalmopathy. Both conserved end residues are part of each CDR3. The D gene is left open where the match is weak. Rows give clone size only sometimes, using once, few, many, or a class for an expanded clone.

TRBJ2-5 . few TRBV20-1 CSARGGVQETQYF TGCAGTGCTAGAGGGGGGGTACAAGAGACCCAGTACTTC
TRBJ1-3 . . TRBV29-1 CSALRTDGGNTIYF TGCAGCGCTCTTCGGACAGACGGTGGAAACACCATATATTTT
TRBJ1-5 . . TRBV19 CASSISRNQPQHF TGTGCCAGTAGTATATCTAGGAATCAGCCCCAGCATTTT
TRBJ2-7 TRBD1 many TRBV28 CASSSSGTGTYEQYF TGTGCCAGCAGTTCCTCCGGGACAGGGACCTACGAGCAGTACTTC
TRBJ1-2 TRBD1 few TRBV5-6 CASSIGQGRSGYTF TGTGCCAGCAGCATCGGACAGGGGAGGAGTGGCTACACCTTC
TRBJ2-1 . . TRBV12-3/TRBV12-4 CASRGGIGSSYNEQFF TGTGCCAGCAGGGGAGGTATAGGTAGCTCCTACAATGAGCAGTTCTTC
TRBJ2-5 . many TRBV3-1 CASSQDGVVSGETQYF TGTGCCAGCAGCCAAGACGGGGTGGTGTCAGGGGAGACCCAGTACTTC
TRBJ2-1 TRBD2 few TRBV19 CASSTRTGLAGSLEQFF TGTGCCAGTAGTACCCGCACGGGACTAGCGGGGAGCCTTGAGCAGTTCTTC
TRBJ2-7 TRBD1 many TRBV6-1 CASSEMGQGTYEQYF TGTGCCAGCAGTGAAATGGGACAGGGCACCTACGAGCAGTACTTC
TRBJ1-5 TRBD1 many TRBV2 CASSERRGRDQPQHF TGTGCCAGCAGTGAACGCAGGGGGCGAGATCAGCCCCAGCATTTT
TRBJ2-7 TRBD2 many TRBV27 CASSLRLAGGRPYEQYF TGTGCCAGCAGTTTAAGGCTAGCGGGAGGCAGGCCCTACGAGCAGTACTTC
TRBJ2-3 . many TRBV5-6 CASSLSLFADTQYF TGTGCCAGCAGCTTGTCGCTTTTCGCAGATACGCAGTATTTT
TRBJ1-1 . . TRBV9 CASSVDHRADTEAFF TGTGCCAGCAGCGTAGATCACAGGGCGGACACTGAAGCTTTCTTT
TRBJ2-1 . many TRBV3-1 CASSQERTTRNEQFF TGTGCCAGCAGCCAAGAGCGGACTACCCGCAATGAGCAGTTCTTC
TRBJ1-1 TRBD1 many TRBV30 CAWRDRGTTEAFF TGTGCCTGGAGGGACAGGGGGACCACTGAAGCTTTCTTT
TRBJ2-5 TRBD1 many TRBV6-6 CASSYLTGTGETQYF TGTGCCAGCAGTTACCTTACCGGGACAGGGGAGACCCAGTACTTC
TRBJ2-4 TRBD2 . TRBV10-1 CASSDGGRGNIQYF TGCGCCAGCAGTGACGGCGGGAGGGGCAACATTCAGTACTTC
TRBJ2-3 . . TRBV27 CASKVFAADTQYF TGTGCCAGTAAAGTATTTGCGGCAGATACTCAGTATTTT
TRBJ1-2 . few TRBV6-1 CASSRGQRNYGYTF TGTGCCAGCAGCCGCGGACAGCGTAACTATGGCTACACCTTC
TRBJ2-7 . . TRBV15 CATSVGQLRSAYEQYF TGTGCCACCAGCGTAGGACAACTCCGGAGCGCCTACGAGCAGTACTTC
TRBJ2-3 TRBD2 many TRBV20-1 CSARDWASGRTDTQYF TGCAGTGCTAGAGATTGGGCTAGCGGGAGGACAGATACGCAGTATTTT
TRBJ2-7 . many TRBV20-1 CSARNSRSVAEQYF TGCAGTGCTAGGAACTCGCGGAGCGTTGCTGAGCAGTACTTC
TRBJ2-1 TRBD1 few TRBV3-1 CASSQTGGGEQFF TGTGCCAGCAGCCAGACAGGGGGCGGTGAGCAGTTCTTC
TRBJ1-2 . many TRBV7-2 CASSLVAGDYGYTF TGTGCCAGCAGCTTAGTGGCGGGTGACTATGGCTACACCTTC
TRBJ2-1 . many TRBV5-1 CASSLGDRLSYNEQFF TGCGCCAGCAGCTTGGGAGACAGACTCTCCTACAATGAGCAGTTCTTC
TRBJ2-1 TRBD1 few TRBV7-8 CASSARRQGGYGEQFF TGTGCCAGCAGCGCGCGACGACAGGGTGGGTACGGTGAGCAGTTCTTC
TRBJ2-3 . many TRBV12-3/TRBV12-4 CASRAGLPTDTQYF TGTGCCAGCAGGGCGGGACTGCCCACAGATACGCAGTATTTT
TRBJ2-5 . few TRBV9 CASSVGVLGEEETQYF TGTGCCAGCAGCGTAGGGGTTTTGGGGGAGGAAGAGACCCAGTACTTC
TRBJ1-2 . few TRBV12-3/TRBV12-4 CASSPRQNYGYTF TGTGCCAGCAGTCCTAGACAGAACTATGGCTACACCTTC
TRBJ2-1 . many TRBV7-2 CASSSRGLVGEQFF TGTGCCAGCAGCTCGCGAGGGCTCGTGGGTGAGCAGTTCTTC
TRBJ1-5 . few TRBV6-1 CASSFDRGIKPQHF TGTGCCAGCAGTTTCGATAGGGGCATCAAGCCCCAGCATTTT
TRBJ2-3 . many TRBV11-2 CASRGGTDTQYF TGTGCCAGCAGGGGGGGCACAGATACGCAGTATTTT
TRBJ2-3 . many TRBV7-8 CASNLQDADTQYF TGTGCCAGCAACCTACAGGACGCAGATACGCAGTATTTT
TRBJ1-1 . many TRBV29-1 CSVGLGTTNTEAFF TGCAGCGTTGGTTTGGGGACAACCAACACTGAAGCTTTCTTT
TRBJ2-5 . once TRBV25-1 CASSESDSAPETQYF TGTGCCAGCAGTGAATCGGATAGCGCCCCAGAGACCCAGTACTTC
TRBJ2-1 . many TRBV7-2 CASSLVASSYNEQFF TGTGCCAGCAGCTTAGTGGCTAGCTCCTACAATGAGCAGTTCTTC
TRBJ1-3 . . TRBV30 CAWSTGNTIYF TGTGCCTGGAGTACCGGAAACACCATATATTTT
TRBJ2-3 . many TRBV5-1 CASSQESSGNLGRGDTQYF TGCGCCAGCAGCCAGGAATCATCCGGGAACCTAGGACGAGGAGATACGCAGTATTTT
TRBJ1-6 . many TRBV30 CAWSVLGSPLHF TGTGCCTGGAGTGTACTGGGATCACCCCTCCACTTT
TRBJ2-5 . few TRBV2 CASSESGNRGETQYF TGTGCCAGCAGTGAAAGTGGGAACAGAGGGGAGACCCAGTACTTC
TRBJ2-5 TRBD2 many TRBV29-1 CSVMWTSGNSGLETQYF TGCAGCGTTATGTGGACTAGCGGGAATTCGGGGTTAGAGACCCAGTACTTC
TRBJ1-1 . many TRBV10-3 CAISDAGTFTGEAFF TGTGCCATCAGTGATGCCGGCACCTTTACTGGTGAAGCTTTCTTT
TRBJ2-5 TRBD2 . TRBV7-2 CASSLAPGLAGEGETQYF TGTGCCAGCAGCTTGGCCCCGGGACTAGCGGGAGAAGGGGAGACCCAGTACTTC
TRBJ2-1 TRBD2 few TRBV6-1 CASRETGGPGNEQFF TGTGCCAGCAGGGAGACGGGAGGCCCTGGAAATGAGCAGTTCTTC
TRBJ2-3 . . TRBV5-5 CASSSTFLRSTDTQYF TGTGCCAGCAGCTCTACGTTCTTAAGAAGCACAGATACGCAGTATTTT
TRBJ2-2 TRBD1 few TRBV6-1 CASRGDRGITGELFF TGTGCCAGCAGGGGGGACAGGGGAATCACCGGGGAGCTGTTTTTT
TRBJ1-1 TRBD1 many TRBV18 CASSPSPTGTGANTEAFF TGTGCCAGCTCACCATCACCCACCGGGACAGGGGCGAACACTGAAGCTTTCTTT
TRBJ2-6 . few TRBV6-1 CASSPGRLSGANVLTF TGTGCCAGCAGTCCCGGACGGCTCTCTGGGGCCAACGTCCTGACTTTC
TRBJ2-7 TRBD2 many TRBV30 CAWTSGRAPYEQYF TGTGCCTGGACTAGCGGGAGGGCCCCCTACGAGCAGTACTTC
TRBJ2-2 . few TRBV10-1 CASSWRLEAGELFF TGCGCCAGCAGTTGGAGACTCGAGGCCGGGGAGCTGTTTTTT
TRBJ1-2 TRBD1 many TRBV2 CASLGQLDHGYTF TGTGCCAGCTTGGGACAGCTGGACCATGGCTACACCTTC